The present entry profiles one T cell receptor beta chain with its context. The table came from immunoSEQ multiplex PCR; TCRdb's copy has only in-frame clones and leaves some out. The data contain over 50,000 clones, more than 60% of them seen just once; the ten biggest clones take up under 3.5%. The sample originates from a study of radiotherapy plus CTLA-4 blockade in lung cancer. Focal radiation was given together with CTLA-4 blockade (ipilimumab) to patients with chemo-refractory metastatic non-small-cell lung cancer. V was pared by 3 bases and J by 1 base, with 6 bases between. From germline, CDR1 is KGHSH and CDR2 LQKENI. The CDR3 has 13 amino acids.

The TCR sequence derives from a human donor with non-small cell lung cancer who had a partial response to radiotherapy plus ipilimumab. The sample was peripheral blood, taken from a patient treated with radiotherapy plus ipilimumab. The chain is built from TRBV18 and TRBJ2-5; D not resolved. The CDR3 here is CASSPTVQETQYF. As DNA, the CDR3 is TGTGCCAGCTCACCTACAGTCCAAGAGACCCAGTACTTC. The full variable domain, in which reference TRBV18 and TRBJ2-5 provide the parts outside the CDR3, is NAGVMQNPRHLVRRRGQEARLRCSPMKGHSHVYWYRQLPEEGLKFMVYLQKENIIDESGMPKERFSAEFPKEGPSILRIQQVVRGDSAAYFCASSPTVQETQYFGPGTRLLVL.